Given below is one T cell receptor (beta chain) in context. Its specificity is unknown. This entry is derived from a study of shared clonotypes between healthy human individuals. Study-level background: Each donor's CD4 naive and CD4 memory cells filled three plates apiece, CD8 naive two, and CD8 memory one.

Points from the study as a whole: Memory subsets generally showed lower estimated richness than naive subsets.

The assay was run at deep level. TCRdb keeps only in-frame clones here, not all; method: immunoSEQ multiplex PCR. The data show hundreds of thousands of clones, 95% to 98% seen once. This TCR was recovered from a woman in her twenties or thirties in good health. Sequenced: naive CD4+ T cells sorted from blood. Stated subset: CD45RA+ positively selected.

The CDR3 sequence: CASSLLTLPRGQGILGYGYTF. For the CDR3, the DNA is TGTGCCAGCAGTTTATTGACCCTACCGAGGGGACAGGGGATTTTAGGCTATGGCTACACCTTC. V gene TRBV27 combines with J gene TRBJ1-2, with 10 bases matching TRBD1. V shed 1 base, J shed 4 bases, and the junction held 21 bases outside the gene matches. The CDR3 length is 21 residues. Germline V gene data show CDR1 as MNHEY and CDR2 as SMNVEV (reference sequence).